This paragraph covers one T cell receptor beta chain sequence. The source of the sample is a study of blood T cell repertoires in COVID-19. Study at large: From the United States, Italy and Spain came samples of acute and convalescent COVID-19. The analysed material was cDNA or gDNA that came from T cells, B-cell-depleted T cells, or PBMCs.

In the authors' workflow: Reference gene primer amplification in the assay estimated nucleated cell counts. The method was immunoSEQ multiplex PCR; TCRdb's version includes in-frame clones alone and lacks a portion of them. That table furnishes V, J and clone size, whereas the DNA furnished D and trimming. The data show some 100,000 clones, over 85% seen once. The sequence derives from a man between 65 and 80 years old with acute or convalescent COVID-19. The sample consisted of peripheral blood.

CDR3 sequence reads: CASSLVAGSGNTIYF. The CDR3 DNA reads as TGCGCCAGCAGCTTGGTTGCCGGCTCTGGAAACACCATATATTTT. This chain connects TRBV5-1 to TRBJ1-3; D gene unclear. Per the germline V gene, CDR1 is SGHRS and CDR2 is YFSETQ. This CDR3 region has 15 residues. Trimming pared 0 bases from V and 0 bases from J, leaving 7 bases between.